Sequencing of this TCR beta chain was carried out in a study of vaccination and CD4 T cells after COVID-19. Treatment specified: roughly 10-day PBMC culture with coronavirus spike peptide pools or control peptides (ViraFEST assay). Notes on this clonotype: Its antigen remains unidentified.

The Oncomine TCR Beta short-read assay sequenced DNA from cultured CD4+ T cells. From the PCR reads, TCRdb called clonotypes with MiXCR, one entry per CDR3 protein. The sample shows over 15,000 distinct CDR3 sequences, 53% of them seen only once. The receptor comes from a human donor who had recovered from COVID-19. The sequencing here drew on CD4+ T cells from blood, cultured in vitro, taken before SARS-CoV-2 vaccination.

The CDR3 region is CASGGARGYEQYF. The CDR3 DNA follows: TGTGCCAGTGGGGGGGCTAGAGGCTACGAGCAGTACTTC. The V and J genes are TRBV19 and TRBJ2-7, with TRBD2 as a possible D gene (7 bases). Germline lookup yields CDR1 LNHDA and CDR2 SQIVND (reference sequence). The CDR3 contains 13 residues. V was pared by 8 bases and J by 3 bases, with 14 bases between.